This entry concerns a single T cell receptor beta chain. Original processing methods: Reference gene primer amplification in the assay estimated nucleated cell counts. The method was immunoSEQ multiplex PCR; TCRdb's version includes in-frame clones alone and lacks a portion of them. The V and J calls and clone size are taken from that table; D and trimming were inferred from the DNA. The profile covers some 250,000 clones, with roughly nine tenths appearing a single time and roughly 6.3% taken by the ten largest. The sample originates from a study of blood T cell repertoires in COVID-19. This CDR3 region has 13 residues. The germline gives CDR1 SEHNR, CDR2 FQNEAQ (reference sequence). Trimming shortened V by 6 bases and J by 8 bases, and 16 bases separated the two germline ends.

This receptor was identified in a man aged 60 to 69 with acute or convalescent COVID-19. Sequencing input: peripheral blood. The rearrangement uses TRBV7-9 and TRBJ1-2, with a possible D match to TRBD1 (6 bases). As DNA, the CDR3 is TGTGCCAGCAGTCTAAGACAGGATAGGGGCTACACCTTC. The encoded protein is CASSLRQDRGYTF. The full variable domain, with the rest looked up from reference TRBV7-9 and TRBJ1-2, is DTGVSQNPRHKITKRGQNVTFRCDPISEHNRLYWYRQTLGQGPEFLTYFQNEAQLEKSRLLSDRFSAERPKGSFSTLEIQRTEQGDSAMYLCASSLRQDRGYTFGSGTRLTVV.